These 10 T cell receptor beta chains share one sample of origin, sequenced in a study of monozygotic twins with inflammatory bowel disease. Following a re-call of the 5' RACE reads, TCRdb has one entry per CDR3 protein and lacks DNA. Its table records about 450,000 distinct CDR3 sequences. Sample: blood. All receptors come from a human donor with ulcerative colitis or Crohn's disease, or a healthy co-twin of an affected twin (not recorded which).

The rearrangement links TRBV20-1 to TRBJ2-4; TCRdb selects TRBD1, and the lack of DNA leaves this call unchecked. Germline CDR1 is DFQATT and CDR2 is SNEGSKA (reference sequence). The CDR3 runs 14 residues. The CDR3 sequence is CSVTGGSAKNIQYF.

The rearrangement links TRBV29-1 to TRBJ1-1; TCRdb lists TRBD1, though no DNA is available to test this call. The CDR3 has 15 residues. Germline V gene lookup returns CDR1 SQVTM and CDR2 ANQGSEA. Here the CDR3 reads CSVSSHGTGISEAFF.

The CDR3 reads CASSLESGNTQYF. The chain uses TRBV5-1 and TRBJ2-3; TCRdb's assignment of TRBD1 cannot be checked, as there is no DNA. CDR1 and CDR2 from the germline V gene are SGHRS and YFSETQ. This CDR3 is built from 13 residues.

V usage is TRBV28 and J usage is TRBJ1-2. CDR1 and CDR2 (germline): MDHEN, SYDVKM. The CDR3 extends over 15 amino acids. CDR3 region: CASSLFPQNNGGYTF.

The chain carries TRBV12-3 or TRBV12-4 and TRBJ1-6. The CDR3 has 14 amino acids. Here the CDR3 reads CASSLVPPSSPLHF.

The rearrangement links TRBV7-2 to TRBJ2-3; the TCRdb call, TRBD2, lacks DNA for checking. This CDR3 has 16 residues. Looked up from germline, CDR1 is SGHTA and CDR2 is FQGNSA. CDR3 sequence reads: CASSLSPSGYTDTQYF.

V and J are TRBV3-1 and TRBJ1-1; the TRBD1 assignment by TCRdb is unverifiable without DNA. The CDR3 loop spans 15 amino acids. Germline lookup yields CDR1 LGHDT and CDR2 YNNKEL (reference sequence). Here the CDR3 reads CASRDPGSGRTEAFF.

The genes are TRBV2 and TRBJ1-2. The V gene's germline CDR1 is SNHLY and CDR2 FYNNEI. The length of the CDR3 is 15 residues. The CDR3 loop is CASSDRSRANYGYTF. Drawing the rest from reference TRBV2 and TRBJ1-2, the complete variable domain is EPEVTQTPSHQVTQMGQEVILRCVPISNHLYFYWYRQILGQKVEFLVSFYNNEISEKSEIFDDQFSVERPDGSNFTLKIRSTKLEDSAMYFCASSDRSRANYGYTFGSGTRLTVV.

The chain combines TRBV7-2 with TRBJ1-5; TCRdb reports TRBD1, a call that lacks DNA to check it against. The CDR3 is 13 amino acids. Germline CDR1 reads SGHTA; CDR2 reads FQGNSA. CDR3 sequence reads: CASSPEDSQPQHF.

V and J are TRBV24-1 and TRBJ2-1; lacking DNA, the TRBD1 call made by TCRdb goes unchecked. Looked up from germline, CDR1 is KGHDR and CDR2 is SFDVKD. The CDR3 runs 13 residues. The CDR3 here is CATSEPGYNEQLF.